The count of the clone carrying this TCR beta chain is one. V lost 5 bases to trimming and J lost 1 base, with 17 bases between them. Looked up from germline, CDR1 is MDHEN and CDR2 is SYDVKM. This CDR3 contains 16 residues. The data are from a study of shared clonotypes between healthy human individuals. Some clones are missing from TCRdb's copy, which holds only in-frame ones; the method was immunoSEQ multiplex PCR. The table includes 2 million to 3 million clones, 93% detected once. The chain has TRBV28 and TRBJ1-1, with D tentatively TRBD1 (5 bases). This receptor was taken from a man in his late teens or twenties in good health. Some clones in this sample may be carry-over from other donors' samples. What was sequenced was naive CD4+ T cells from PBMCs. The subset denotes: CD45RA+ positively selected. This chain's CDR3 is CASSAGTKVWNTEAFF. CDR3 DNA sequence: TGTGCCAGCAGTGCCGGGACGAAGGTCTGGAACACTGAAGCTTTCTTT.